The rows below give T cell receptor beta chains drawn from one sample of a study of blood T cells in healthy people across ages. TCRdb reanalysed the 5' RACE reads using MiXCR and keeps one entry per CDR3 protein. This sample yields around 1,500,000 distinct CDR3 sequences, of which 28% are seen a single time; roughly 8% belongs to the top ten. Sequences were obtained from blood. All receptors derive from a woman aged 25-40 years in good health. The conserved cysteine and the conserved F or W are not part of the CDR3 here. Each record gives: J gene, V gene, CDR3 protein.

TRBJ1-6,TRBV12-3/TRBV12-4,ASSQQGGNSPLH
TRBJ1-2,TRBV7-3,ASSPGGWGMSGYT
TRBJ1-1,TRBV12-5,ASGREAF
TRBJ2-3,TRBV24-1,ATSDWTRWDWVPDTQY
TRBJ1-2,TRBV4-2,ASSQAVKGYGYI
TRBJ2-1,TRBV12-3/TRBV12-4,ASSLGGDRGGQSSYNEQF
TRBJ2-7,TRBV29-1,SVEQAGDEQY
TRBJ2-7,TRBV11-3,ASGLAGGNEQY
TRBJ1-4,TRBV12-3/TRBV12-4,ASRPRGGGEKLF
TRBJ1-5,TRBV7-9,ASSFWGAGSNQPQH
TRBJ2-3,TRBV20-1,SAEVTSGSTDTQY
TRBJ2-1,TRBV5-4,ASSLNSGGSYNEQF
TRBJ2-5,TRBV20-1,SAPLASGYQETQY
TRBJ2-3,TRBV5-5,ASTPFGGSTDTQY
TRBJ2-3,TRBV7-9,ASNLSRIRTDTQY
TRBJ1-5,TRBV5-1,ASSLSEGSQPKH
TRBJ1-2,TRBV25-1,ASTGGPLGGYT
TRBJ2-7,TRBV20-1,SAGTASSYEQY
TRBJ1-5,TRBV28,ASSLGLAGNKVQPQH
TRBJ2-5,TRBV10-2,ASSEQASGEETQY
TRBJ1-1,TRBV18,ASSPDGGENTEAF
TRBJ1-1,TRBV10-1,ASSETAATEAF
TRBJ2-4,TRBV6-6,ASSYSAGGADIQY
TRBJ2-7,TRBV10-3,AISESSGTGLHEQY
TRBJ1-2,TRBV7-9,ASSPYIRGDPFNYGYT
TRBJ1-1,TRBV7-2,ASNSGTGVRNTEAF
TRBJ1-2,TRBV4-2,ASSQDWGTGGYGYT
TRBJ2-3,TRBV12-3/TRBV12-4,ASSRALPDTQY
TRBJ2-5,TRBV12-5,ASGLVNGAQETQY
TRBJ1-2,TRBV29-1,SVEDLQTGAGYGYT
TRBJ1-5,TRBV20-1,SARLQGQSNQPQH
TRBJ2-2,TRBV10-3,AISELEETGELF
TRBJ2-2,TRBV14,ASSPRFSGSGTGELF
TRBJ2-7,TRBV5-1,ASSLEGVTTYEQY
TRBJ2-7,TRBV10-3,AISDGQNEQY
TRBJ2-3,TRBV12-3/TRBV12-4,ASRNDGEITQY
TRBJ2-3,TRBV20-1,SARTPLGGTTSTDTQY
TRBJ1-6,TRBV9,ASSGRTGRDSPLH
TRBJ2-7,TRBV6-5,ASSRERNSYEQY
TRBJ2-1,TRBV18,TSSPGATADNEQF
.,TRBV28,ASSLPGGYYNEQY
TRBJ2-5,TRBV4-3,VSSQVGGRAGEQY
TRBJ2-1,TRBV2,ASRPRRTDNEQF
TRBJ1-5,TRBV12-3/TRBV12-4,ASAQDSRTQH
TRBJ1-2,TRBV28,AGGQKSRTYGYT
TRBJ2-1,TRBV3-1,ASRPLAGPTDEQF
TRBJ2-7,TRBV10-2,ATSRQGEQY
TRBJ2-3,TRBV14,ASSQAESDTQY